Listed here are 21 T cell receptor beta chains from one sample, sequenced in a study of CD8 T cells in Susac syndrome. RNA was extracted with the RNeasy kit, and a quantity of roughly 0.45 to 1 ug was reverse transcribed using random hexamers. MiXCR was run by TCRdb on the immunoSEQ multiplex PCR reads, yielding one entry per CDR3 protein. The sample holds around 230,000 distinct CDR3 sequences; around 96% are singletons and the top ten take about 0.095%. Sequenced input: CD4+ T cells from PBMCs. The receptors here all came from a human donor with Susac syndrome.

In DNA, the CDR3 is TGCGCCAGCAGCTATCAACCCGGGACAGGGCGAGAGACCCAGTACTTC. It specifies CASSYQPGTGRETQYF. V gene TRBV4-1 combines with J gene TRBJ2-5; 9 bases match TRBD1. V lost 5 bases to trimming and J lost 4 bases; unmatched junction nucleotides: 11. The CDR3 loop spans 16 amino acids. The germline gives CDR1 MGHRA, CDR2 YSYEKL.

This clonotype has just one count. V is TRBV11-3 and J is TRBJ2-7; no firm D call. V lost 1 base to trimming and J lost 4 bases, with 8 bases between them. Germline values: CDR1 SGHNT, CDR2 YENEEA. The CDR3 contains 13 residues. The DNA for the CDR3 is TGTGCCAGCAGCTTAGGTTTGCGTTACGAGCAGTACTTC. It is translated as CASSLGLRYEQYF.

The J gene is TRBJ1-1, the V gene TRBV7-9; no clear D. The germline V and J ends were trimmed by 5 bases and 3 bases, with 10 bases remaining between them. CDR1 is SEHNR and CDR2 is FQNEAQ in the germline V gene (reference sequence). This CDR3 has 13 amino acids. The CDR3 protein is CASSPPVDTEAFF. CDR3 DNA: TGTGCCAGCAGCCCCCCCGTCGACACTGAAGCTTTCTTT.

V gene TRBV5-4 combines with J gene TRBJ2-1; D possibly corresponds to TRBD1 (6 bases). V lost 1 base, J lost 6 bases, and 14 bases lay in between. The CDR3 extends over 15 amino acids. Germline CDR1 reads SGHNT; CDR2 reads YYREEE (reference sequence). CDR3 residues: CASSLTGLSTNEQFF. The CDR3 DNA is TGTGCCAGCAGCTTGACAGGGTTATCAACCAATGAGCAGTTCTTC.

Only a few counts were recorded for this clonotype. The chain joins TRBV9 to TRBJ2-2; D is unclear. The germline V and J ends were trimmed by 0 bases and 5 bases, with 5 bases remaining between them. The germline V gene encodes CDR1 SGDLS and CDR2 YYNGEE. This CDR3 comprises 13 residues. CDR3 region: CASSVVGTGELFF. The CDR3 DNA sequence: TGTGCCAGCAGCGTAGTCGGGACCGGGGAGCTGTTTTTT.

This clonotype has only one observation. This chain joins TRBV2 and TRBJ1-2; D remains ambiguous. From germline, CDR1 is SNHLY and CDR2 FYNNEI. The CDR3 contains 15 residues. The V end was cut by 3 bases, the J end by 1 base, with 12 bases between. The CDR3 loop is CASSDGKISNYGYTF. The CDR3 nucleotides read TGTGCCAGCAGTGACGGAAAGATTAGTAACTATGGCTACACCTTC. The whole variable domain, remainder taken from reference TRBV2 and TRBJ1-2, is EPEVTQTPSHQVTQMGQEVILRCVPISNHLYFYWYRQILGQKVEFLVSFYNNEISEKSEIFDDQFSVERPDGSNFTLKIRSTKLEDSAMYFCASSDGKISNYGYTFGSGTRLTVV.

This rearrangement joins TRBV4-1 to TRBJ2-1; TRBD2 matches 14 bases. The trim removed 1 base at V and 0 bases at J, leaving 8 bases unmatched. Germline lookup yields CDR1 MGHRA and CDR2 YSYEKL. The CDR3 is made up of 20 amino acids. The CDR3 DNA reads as TGCGCCAGCAGCCAAGTAGGACTAGCGGGAGGACAGAGCTCCTACAATGAGCAGTTCTTC. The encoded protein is CASSQVGLAGGQSSYNEQFF.

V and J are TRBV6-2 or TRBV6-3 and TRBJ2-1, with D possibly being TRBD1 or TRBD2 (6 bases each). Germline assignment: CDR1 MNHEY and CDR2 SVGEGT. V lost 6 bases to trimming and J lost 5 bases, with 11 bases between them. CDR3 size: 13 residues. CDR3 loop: CASRGGTNNEQFF. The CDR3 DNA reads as TGTGCCAGCAGGGGCGGGACAAACAATGAGCAGTTCTTC.

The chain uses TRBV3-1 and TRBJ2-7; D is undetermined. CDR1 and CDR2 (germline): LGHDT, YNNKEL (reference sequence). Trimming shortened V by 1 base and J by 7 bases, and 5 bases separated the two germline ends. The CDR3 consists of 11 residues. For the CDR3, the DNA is TGTGCCAGCAGCCAAGGGTGGGAGCAGTACTTC. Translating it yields CASSQGWEQYF.

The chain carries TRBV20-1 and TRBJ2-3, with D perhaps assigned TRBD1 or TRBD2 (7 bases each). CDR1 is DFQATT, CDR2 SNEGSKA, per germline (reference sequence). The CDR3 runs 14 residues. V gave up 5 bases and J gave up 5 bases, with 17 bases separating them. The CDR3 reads CSAGGAPGGDTQYF. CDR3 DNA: TGCAGTGCTGGGGGGGCCCCAGGGGGAGATACGCAGTATTTT.

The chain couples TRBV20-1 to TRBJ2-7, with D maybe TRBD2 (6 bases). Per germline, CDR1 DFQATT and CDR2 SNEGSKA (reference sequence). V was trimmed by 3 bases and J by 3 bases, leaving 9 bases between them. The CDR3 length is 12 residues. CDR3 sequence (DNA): TGCAGTGCTAGCATAGCGGACTACGAGCAGTACTTC. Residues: CSASIADYEQYF.

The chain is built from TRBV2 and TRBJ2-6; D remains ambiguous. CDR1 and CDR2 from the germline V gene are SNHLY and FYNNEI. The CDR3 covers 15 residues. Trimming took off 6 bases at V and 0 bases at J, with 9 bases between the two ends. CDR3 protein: CASRALSSGANVLTF. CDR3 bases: TGTGCCAGCAGGGCACTCAGCTCTGGGGCCAACGTCCTGACTTTC.

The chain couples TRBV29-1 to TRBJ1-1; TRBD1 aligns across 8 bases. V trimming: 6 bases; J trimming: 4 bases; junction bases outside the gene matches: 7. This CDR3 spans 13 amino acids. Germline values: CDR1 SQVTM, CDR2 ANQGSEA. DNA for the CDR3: TGCAGCGTGTACCAGGGGGCGACCACTGAAGCTTTCTTT. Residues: CSVYQGATTEAFF.

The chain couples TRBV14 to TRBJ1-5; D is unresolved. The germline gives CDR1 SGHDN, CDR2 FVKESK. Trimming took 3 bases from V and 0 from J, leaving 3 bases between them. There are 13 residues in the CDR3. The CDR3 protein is CASSQVSNQPQHF. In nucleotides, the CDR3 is TGTGCCAGCAGCCAGGTTAGCAATCAGCCCCAGCATTTT.

The CDR3 DNA sequence: TGCAGCGTTGAAGATCGAGACAGACTCTTGGGCTCTGAAGCTTTCTTT. Translation gives CSVEDRDRLLGSEAFF. The chain has TRBV29-1 and TRBJ1-1; D is possibly TRBD1 (5 bases). This CDR3 has 16 amino acids. Per germline, CDR1 SQVTM and CDR2 ANQGSEA. The V gene lost 0 bases and the J gene lost 6 bases, with 20 bases spanning the gap.

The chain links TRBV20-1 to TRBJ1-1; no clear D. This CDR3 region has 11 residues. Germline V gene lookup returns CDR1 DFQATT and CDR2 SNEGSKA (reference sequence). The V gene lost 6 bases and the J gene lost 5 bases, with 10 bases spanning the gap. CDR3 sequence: CSATLVTEAFF. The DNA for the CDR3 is TGCAGTGCCACCCTGGTAACTGAAGCTTTCTTT.

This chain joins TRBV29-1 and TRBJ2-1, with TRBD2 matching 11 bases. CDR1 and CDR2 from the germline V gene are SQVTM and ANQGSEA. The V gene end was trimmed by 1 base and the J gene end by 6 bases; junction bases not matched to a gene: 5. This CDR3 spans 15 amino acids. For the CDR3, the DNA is TGCAGCGTTGAAGCGGGTAGCGGGAGGGCCAATGAGCAGTTCTTC. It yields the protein CSVEAGSGRANEQFF.

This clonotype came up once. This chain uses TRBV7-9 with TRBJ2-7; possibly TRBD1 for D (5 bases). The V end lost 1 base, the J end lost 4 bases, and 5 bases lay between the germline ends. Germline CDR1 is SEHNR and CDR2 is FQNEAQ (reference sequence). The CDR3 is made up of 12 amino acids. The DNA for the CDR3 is TGTGCCAGCAGCTTAGGACAGTACGAGCAGTACTTC. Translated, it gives CASSLGQYEQYF.

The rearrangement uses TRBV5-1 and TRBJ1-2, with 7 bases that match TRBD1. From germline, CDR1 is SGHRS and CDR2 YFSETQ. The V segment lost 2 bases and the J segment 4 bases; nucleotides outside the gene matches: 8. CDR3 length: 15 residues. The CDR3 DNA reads TGCGCCAGCAGCTTCACAGGGGAACGAGTCTATGGCTACACCTTC. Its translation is CASSFTGERVYGYTF. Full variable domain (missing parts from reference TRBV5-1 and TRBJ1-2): KAGVTQTPRYLIKTRGQQVTLSCSPISGHRSVSWYQQTPGQGLQFLFEYFSETQRNKGNFPGRFSGRQFSNSRSEMNVSTLELGDSALYLCASSFTGERVYGYTFGSGTRLTVV.

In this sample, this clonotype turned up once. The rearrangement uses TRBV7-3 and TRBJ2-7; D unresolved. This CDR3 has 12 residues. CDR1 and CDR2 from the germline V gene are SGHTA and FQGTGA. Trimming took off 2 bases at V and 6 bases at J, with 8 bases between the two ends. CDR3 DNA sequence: TGTGCCAGCAGCTTATTCCCTGGCGAGCAGTACTTC. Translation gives CASSLFPGEQYF.

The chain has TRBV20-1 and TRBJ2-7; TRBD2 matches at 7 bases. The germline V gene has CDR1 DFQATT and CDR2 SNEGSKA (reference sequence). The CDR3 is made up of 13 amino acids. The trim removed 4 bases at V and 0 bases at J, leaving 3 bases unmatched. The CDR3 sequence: CSANPGGSYEQYF. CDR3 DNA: TGCAGTGCTAATCCGGGGGGCTCCTACGAGCAGTACTTC.